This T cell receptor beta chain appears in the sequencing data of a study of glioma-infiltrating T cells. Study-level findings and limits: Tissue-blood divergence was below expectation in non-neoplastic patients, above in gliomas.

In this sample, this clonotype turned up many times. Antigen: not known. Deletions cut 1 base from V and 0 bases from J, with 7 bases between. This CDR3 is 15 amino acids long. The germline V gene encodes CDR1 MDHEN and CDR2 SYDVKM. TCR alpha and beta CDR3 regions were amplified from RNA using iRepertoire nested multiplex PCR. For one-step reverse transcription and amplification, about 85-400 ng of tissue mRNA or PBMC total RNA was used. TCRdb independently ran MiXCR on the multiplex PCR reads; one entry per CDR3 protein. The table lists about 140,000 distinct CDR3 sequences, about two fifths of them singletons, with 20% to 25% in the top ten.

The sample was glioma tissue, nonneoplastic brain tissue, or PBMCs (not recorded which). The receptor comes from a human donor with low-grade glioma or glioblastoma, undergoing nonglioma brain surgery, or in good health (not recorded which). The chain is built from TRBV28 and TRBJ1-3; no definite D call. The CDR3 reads CASSLLSTSGNTIYF. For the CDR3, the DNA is TGTGCCAGCAGTTTATTGTCGACCTCTGGAAACACCATATATTTT.